This T cell receptor (beta chain) was profiled in a study of identical twins. Findings and caveats of the study: For monozygotic twins, models underestimated out-of-frame TCR alpha sharing.

V lost 2 bases to trimming and J lost 2 bases; unmatched junction nucleotides: 8. This CDR3 is built from 18 residues. Germline V lookup: CDR1 MNHEY, CDR2 SVGEGT. Points on this clonotype: Its antigen is undetermined.

Through template switching, a universal primer site was introduced, and the cDNA contained unique molecular identifiers. From the 5' RACE reads, TCRdb called clonotypes with MiXCR, one entry per CDR3 protein. The sample consists of roughly 280,000 distinct CDR3 sequences, roughly 10% of them appearing once. These data also featured in a second study, about yellow fever vaccine responses in identical twins.

The chain uses TRBV6-2 or TRBV6-3 and TRBJ2-2; 10 nucleotides agree with TRBD1. The TCR sequence derives from a woman aged 18-30 years in good health. The specimen was CD8+ T cells sorted from blood. The CDR3 spells CASSYHPGQGENTGELFF. CDR3 coding DNA: TGTGCCAGCAGTTACCATCCCGGACAGGGGGAAAACACCGGGGAGCTGTTTTTT.